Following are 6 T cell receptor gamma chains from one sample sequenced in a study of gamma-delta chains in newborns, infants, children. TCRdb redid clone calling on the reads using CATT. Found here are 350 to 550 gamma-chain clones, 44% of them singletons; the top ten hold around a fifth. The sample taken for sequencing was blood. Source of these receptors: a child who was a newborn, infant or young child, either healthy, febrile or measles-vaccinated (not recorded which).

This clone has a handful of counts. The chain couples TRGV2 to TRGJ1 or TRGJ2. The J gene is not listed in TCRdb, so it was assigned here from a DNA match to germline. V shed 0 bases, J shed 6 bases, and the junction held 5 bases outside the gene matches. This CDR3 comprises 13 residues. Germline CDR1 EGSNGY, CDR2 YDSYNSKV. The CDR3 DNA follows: TGTGCCACCTGGGACGGGCGCCGTTATAAGAAACTCTTT. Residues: CATWDGRRYKKLF.

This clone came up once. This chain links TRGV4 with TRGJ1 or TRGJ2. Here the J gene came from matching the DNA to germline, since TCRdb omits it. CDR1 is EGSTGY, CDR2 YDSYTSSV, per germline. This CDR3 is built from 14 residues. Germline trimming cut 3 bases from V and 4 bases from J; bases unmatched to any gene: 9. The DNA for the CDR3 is TGTGCCACCTGGGATATCTTCTCCTATTATAAGAAACTCTTT. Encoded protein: CATWDIFSYYKKLF.

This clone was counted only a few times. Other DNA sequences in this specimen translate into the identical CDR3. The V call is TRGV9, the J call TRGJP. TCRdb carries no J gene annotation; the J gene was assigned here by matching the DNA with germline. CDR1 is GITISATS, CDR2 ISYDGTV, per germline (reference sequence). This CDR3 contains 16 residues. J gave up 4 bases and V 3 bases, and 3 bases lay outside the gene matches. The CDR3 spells CALWELQELGKKIKVF. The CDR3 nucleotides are TGTGCCTTGTGGGAGCTTCAAGAGTTGGGCAAAAAAATCAAGGTATTT.

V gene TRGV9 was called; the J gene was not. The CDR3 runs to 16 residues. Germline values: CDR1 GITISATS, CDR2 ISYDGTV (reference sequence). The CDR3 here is CALWEVQRSGKKIRVF. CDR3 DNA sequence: TGTGCCTTGTGGGAGGTGCAGAGGTCGGGCAAAAAAATCAGGGTATTT.

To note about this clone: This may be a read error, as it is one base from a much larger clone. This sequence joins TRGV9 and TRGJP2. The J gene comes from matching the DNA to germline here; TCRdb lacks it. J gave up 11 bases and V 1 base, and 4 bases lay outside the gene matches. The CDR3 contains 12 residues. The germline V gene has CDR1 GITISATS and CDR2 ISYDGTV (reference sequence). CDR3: CALWEVGWIKTF. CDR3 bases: TGTGCCTTGTGGGAGGTTGGGTGGATCAAGACGTTT.

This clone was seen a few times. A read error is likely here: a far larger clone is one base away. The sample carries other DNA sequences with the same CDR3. The CDR3 here is CALWEVQELGKKIKVF. As DNA, the CDR3 is TGTGCCTTGTGGGAGGTACAAGAGTTGGGCAAAAAAATCAAGGTATTT. The genes are TRGV9 and TRGJP. Germline matching of the DNA provided the J gene here, since TCRdb leaves it blank. V gave up 1 base and J gave up 4 bases; unmatched junction bases: 1. Germline lookup yields CDR1 GITISATS and CDR2 ISYDGTV (reference sequence). The CDR3 spans 16 residues.